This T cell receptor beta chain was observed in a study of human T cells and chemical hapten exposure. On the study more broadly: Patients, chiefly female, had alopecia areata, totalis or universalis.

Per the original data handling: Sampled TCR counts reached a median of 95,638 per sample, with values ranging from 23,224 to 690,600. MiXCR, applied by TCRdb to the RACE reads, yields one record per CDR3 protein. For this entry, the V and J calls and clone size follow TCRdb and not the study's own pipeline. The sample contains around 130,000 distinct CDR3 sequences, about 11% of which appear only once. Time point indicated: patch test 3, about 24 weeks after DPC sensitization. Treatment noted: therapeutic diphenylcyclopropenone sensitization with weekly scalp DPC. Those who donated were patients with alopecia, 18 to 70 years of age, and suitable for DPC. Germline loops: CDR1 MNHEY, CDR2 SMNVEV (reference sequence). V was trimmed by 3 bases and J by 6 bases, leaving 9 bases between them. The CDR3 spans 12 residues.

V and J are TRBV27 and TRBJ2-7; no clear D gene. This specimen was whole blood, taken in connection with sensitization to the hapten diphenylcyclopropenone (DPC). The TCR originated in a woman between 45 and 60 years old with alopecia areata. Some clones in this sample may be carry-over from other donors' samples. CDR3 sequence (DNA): TGTGCCAGCAGTTTGCCCTCTCGCGAGCAGTACTTC. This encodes CASSLPSREQYF.